This TCR beta chain was found in a study of cytomegalovirus exposure and HLA in healthy donors. 60 Vbeta and 13 Jbeta primers were used in PCR. Generated by immunoSEQ multiplex PCR, the TCRdb table keeps only in-frame clones and is missing some. The sample yields fewer than 200,000 clones, roughly 76% seen once. General study points: In presence/absence analyses, roughly uniform sequencing depth across donors was assumed. Reports indicate that TCR beta sequences accurately predicted the HLA-A and HLA-B alleles of most subjects.

Per the germline V gene, CDR1 is MNHEY and CDR2 is SMNVEV (reference sequence). This CDR3 is 15 amino acids long. Germline trimming cut 3 bases from V and 3 bases from J; bases unmatched to any gene: 7. As to this clone: Its antigen is unknown.

The gene calls are TRBV27 and TRBJ1-1, with TRBD1 identical over 7 bases. The source is a human donor in good health. The material sequenced was PBMCs. CDR3 DNA sequence: TGTGCCAGCAGTTTTACAGCCAGGGGGGACACTGAAGCTTTCTTT. This gives the protein CASSFTARGDTEAFF.